The rows below give T cell receptor beta chains drawn from one sample of a study of cytomegalovirus exposure and HLA in healthy donors. Sequencing was performed with immunoSEQ multiplex PCR; in TCRdb, only in-frame clones are kept and a portion is missing. The sample lists almost 65,000 clones; 85% to 90% were seen once. Sequenced material: PBMCs. The receptors here all came from a woman in her late teens or twenties in good health and CMV-seronegative. Each CDR3 is given with its conserved first and last residue. The order of the fields is D gene, V gene, clone size, J gene, CDR3 DNA, CDR3 protein. A D gene is named only where the DNA matches it firmly. Clone size is given for some rows only: seen once, a few or many times, or a class if the clone is expanded.

D gene: .
V gene: TRBV9
clone size: .
J gene: TRBJ2-2
CDR3 DNA: TGTGCCAGCAGCGCCTCCGGGAGTGGTGGCGGGGAGCTGTTTTTT
CDR3 protein: CASSASGSGGGELFF

D gene: TRBD2
V gene: TRBV5-1
clone size: .
J gene: TRBJ2-5
CDR3 DNA: TGCGCCAGCAGCTTTTCGGGGGGGCCGGAGACCCAGTACTTC
CDR3 protein: CASSFSGGPETQYF

D gene: .
V gene: TRBV9
clone size: .
J gene: TRBJ2-5
CDR3 DNA: TGTGCCAGCAGCCCCGGGTGGAGGGAAACTCAAGAGACCCAGTACTTC
CDR3 protein: CASSPGWRETQETQYF

D gene: .
V gene: TRBV18
clone size: .
J gene: TRBJ2-5
CDR3 DNA: TGTGCCAGCTCACAACCCGGACTACGCGCTATGGAGACCCAGTACTTC
CDR3 protein: CASSQPGLRAMETQYF

D gene: TRBD2
V gene: TRBV11-2
clone size: .
J gene: TRBJ2-7
CDR3 DNA: TGTGCCAGCAGCTTAAACGGGGGGGCCTCCTACGAGCAGTACTTC
CDR3 protein: CASSLNGGASYEQYF

D gene: .
V gene: TRBV19
clone size: .
J gene: TRBJ2-7
CDR3 DNA: TGTGCCACCCGGGGGACAGACTCCTACGAGCAGTACTTC
CDR3 protein: CATRGTDSYEQYF

D gene: .
V gene: TRBV12-5
clone size: .
J gene: TRBJ2-3
CDR3 DNA: TGTGCTAGTGGTTTATTTGTCGGGTCCCCAGATACGCAGTATTTT
CDR3 protein: CASGLFVGSPDTQYF

D gene: .
V gene: TRBV7-2
clone size: .
J gene: TRBJ2-3
CDR3 DNA: TGTGCCAGCAGCCCCAGCGGGGATACGCAGTATTTT
CDR3 protein: CASSPSGDTQYF

D gene: .
V gene: TRBV29-1
clone size: .
J gene: TRBJ1-2
CDR3 DNA: TGCAGCGTTGCACAGGTGGAAAACTATGGCTACACCTTC
CDR3 protein: CSVAQVENYGYTF

D gene: TRBD1
V gene: TRBV7-6
clone size: .
J gene: TRBJ1-1
CDR3 DNA: TGTGCCAGCAGCCCAAGGGAGACAGGGGGCATGAACACTGAAGCTTTCTTT
CDR3 protein: CASSPRETGGMNTEAFF

D gene: .
V gene: TRBV7-2
clone size: .
J gene: TRBJ1-5
CDR3 DNA: TGTGCCAGCATGGTAGACGGGAGGTTGGGTCAGCCCCAGCATTTT
CDR3 protein: CASMVDGRLGQPQHF

D gene: .
V gene: TRBV7-2
clone size: few
J gene: TRBJ1-5
CDR3 DNA: TGTGCCAGCAGCCCTGAGGGAACCAATCAGCCCCAGCATTTT
CDR3 protein: CASSPEGTNQPQHF

D gene: .
V gene: TRBV27
clone size: .
J gene: TRBJ1-6
CDR3 DNA: TGTGCCAGCAGCATGGGGGGGTCCTATAATTCACCCCTCCACTTT
CDR3 protein: CASSMGGSYNSPLHF

D gene: TRBD1
V gene: TRBV4-1
clone size: .
J gene: TRBJ2-1
CDR3 DNA: TGCGCCAGCAGCCAAGATACCAGGGGGAGAAAGCAGTTCTTC
CDR3 protein: CASSQDTRGRKQFF

D gene: TRBD1
V gene: TRBV15
clone size: .
J gene: TRBJ1-4
CDR3 DNA: TGTGCCACCAGCAGAGATAAGGACAGGCATAATGAAAAACTGTTTTTT
CDR3 protein: CATSRDKDRHNEKLFF

D gene: TRBD1
V gene: TRBV11-2
clone size: .
J gene: TRBJ1-3
CDR3 DNA: TGTGCCAGCAGCCAAAAGGACAGGGGGAGTGGAAACACCATATATTTT
CDR3 protein: CASSQKDRGSGNTIYF

D gene: TRBD2
V gene: TRBV7-2
clone size: .
J gene: TRBJ2-1
CDR3 DNA: TGTGCCAGCAGCTTAGTTAGTGCTAGCGGGAACTATTACAATGAGCAGTTCTTC
CDR3 protein: CASSLVSASGNYYNEQFF

D gene: .
V gene: TRBV4-1
clone size: .
J gene: TRBJ1-2
CDR3 DNA: TGCGCCAGCAGCCAAGTGACAGGATCTAACTATGGCTACACCTTC
CDR3 protein: CASSQVTGSNYGYTF

D gene: TRBD1
V gene: TRBV28
clone size: .
J gene: TRBJ2-7
CDR3 DNA: TGTGCCAGCAGTTTTCCGTCAGGGGGCATTTACGAGCAGTACTTC
CDR3 protein: CASSFPSGGIYEQYF

D gene: .
V gene: TRBV2
clone size: few
J gene: TRBJ1-2
CDR3 DNA: TGTGCCAGCAGGCCCGAGGGAGCACCATACTATGGCTACACCTTC
CDR3 protein: CASRPEGAPYYGYTF

D gene: TRBD1
V gene: TRBV9
clone size: .
J gene: TRBJ1-2
CDR3 DNA: TGTGCCAGCAGCGCCGGGACAGGGGGTAATTATGGCTACACCTTC
CDR3 protein: CASSAGTGGNYGYTF

D gene: TRBD2
V gene: TRBV30
clone size: .
J gene: TRBJ2-5
CDR3 DNA: TGTGCCTGGATCCCGGGACTAGCGGGAATAGAGACCCAGTACTTC
CDR3 protein: CAWIPGLAGIETQYF

D gene: .
V gene: TRBV5-4
clone size: .
J gene: TRBJ2-2
CDR3 DNA: TGTGCCAGCAGCCCGACCATTTCGGGAGTCGGCACCGGGGAGCTGTTTTTT
CDR3 protein: CASSPTISGVGTGELFF

D gene: TRBD2
V gene: TRBV7-9
clone size: few
J gene: TRBJ2-3
CDR3 DNA: TGTGCCAGCAGCTTCTCCGGGGGGGCCGGAGATACGCAGTATTTT
CDR3 protein: CASSFSGGAGDTQYF

D gene: TRBD2
V gene: TRBV7-2
clone size: .
J gene: TRBJ2-3
CDR3 DNA: TGTGCCAGCAGCTTTGTTGCGGGGGGGCTGTCAGATACGCAGTATTTT
CDR3 protein: CASSFVAGGLSDTQYF

D gene: TRBD2
V gene: TRBV27
clone size: few
J gene: TRBJ2-2
CDR3 DNA: TGTGCCAGCAGCTGGGACAGCGCTTTGACTAGCGGGCGAGGAACCGGGGAGCTGTTTTTT
CDR3 protein: CASSWDSALTSGRGTGELFF

D gene: .
V gene: TRBV27
clone size: .
J gene: TRBJ1-2
CDR3 DNA: TGTGCCAGCAGTTTAATCGGGGGGCTGGGAGGCTACACCTTC
CDR3 protein: CASSLIGGLGGYTF

D gene: .
V gene: TRBV6-1
clone size: few
J gene: TRBJ2-7
CDR3 DNA: TGTGCCAGCAGTGAAGGGTTGGCACCCTACGAGCAGTACTTC
CDR3 protein: CASSEGLAPYEQYF

D gene: TRBD2
V gene: TRBV5-1
clone size: .
J gene: TRBJ2-3
CDR3 DNA: TGCGCCAGCAGCTTGGCCGAAGCCCTTGCTAGCGGGGGTACAGATACGCAGTATTTT
CDR3 protein: CASSLAEALASGGTDTQYF